This TCR beta chain was retrieved from a study of CD8+CD57+ T cells in acquired aplastic anemia. About the research overall: Sorted cells (CD4+ and CD8+) yielded DNA amounts that averaged about 3.1 ug. General observations from the study: Simpson's diversity of CD8+ cells was not significantly different in patients compared with controls.

Genomic DNA, the template, was used for profiling of the TCR beta VDJ and CDR3. TCRdb re-derived calls from the reads in MiXCR, one entry per CDR3 protein. The data show fewer than 300,000 distinct CDR3 sequences, approximately 79% seen once. Germline V gene data show CDR1 as SGHVS and CDR2 as FQNEAQ. The CDR3 has 13 amino acids, counting both end residues. About this clonotype: The antigen is undetermined. Since the CDR3 does not end with the conserved phenylalanine or tryptophan, this likely comes from a read error. The limits of the CDR3 on the DNA are not certain, so only TCRdb's listed CDR3 is given.

Patients included in sequencing had previously demonstrated CD8+CD57+ cell expansion by flow cytometry. Acquired aplastic anemia of severe grade affected all patients. Material for sequencing was sorted CD4+, CD8+, or CD8+CD57+ T cells (not recorded which) from PBMCs. The chain has TRBV7-8 and TRBJ2-3; the table's D call of TRBD1 was not tested on the DNA. This clonotype originated in a human donor with aplastic anemia. CDR3: CASSFHRNETAYS.